A single sample is the source of the 25 T cell receptor beta chains below, sequenced in a study of identical twins. TCRdb fed the 5' RACE reads into MiXCR, producing one record per CDR3 protein. The sample comprises around 490,000 distinct CDR3 sequences, approximately 15% of which are singletons, and approximately 1% rests with the top ten. A further study also used this sample, focusing on yellow fever vaccine responses in identical twins.

Sequencing used CD4+ T cells sorted from blood. Receptors originate from a woman between 18 and 29 years old in good health.

In its sample, this clonotype was seen a few times. The chain uses TRBV18 and TRBJ2-3, with D unclear. Germline values: CDR1 KGHSH, CDR2 LQKENI. The ends were cut back, 0 bases at V and 4 bases at J, with 5 bases in the middle. The CDR3 totals 13 residues. The DNA of the CDR3 is TGTGCCAGCTCACCACCGAAGCCAGATACGCAGTATTTT. This gives the protein CASSPPKPDTQYF.

The chain joins TRBV12-3 or TRBV12-4 to TRBJ2-7; 8 bases fit TRBD1. The junction had 8 bases not matched to a gene; V was cut back by 4 bases and J by 3 bases. The CDR3 length is 15 residues. The CDR3 loop is CASSSRTGTYYEQYF. The CDR3 nucleotides read TGTGCCAGCAGTTCCCGGACAGGGACCTACTACGAGCAGTACTTC.

This clonotype occurred many times. The CDR3 bases are TGCAGCGTTGGGAGGGGACAGGGGGCCAACACCGGGGAGCTGTTTTTT. Its translation: CSVGRGQGANTGELFF. The chain uses TRBV29-1 and TRBJ2-2; 12 nucleotides align to TRBD1. The trim removed 4 bases at V and 2 bases at J, leaving 5 bases unmatched. Germline V gives CDR1 SQVTM, CDR2 ANQGSEA. The CDR3 runs to 16 residues.

In its sample, this clonotype was seen many times. The CDR3 loop is CSVEGDRKYEQYF. In nucleotides, the CDR3 is TGCAGCGTTGAAGGTGACAGGAAATACGAGCAGTACTTC. J is TRBJ2-7 and V is TRBV29-1, with TRBD1 as a possible D gene (6 bases). CDR1 is SQVTM, CDR2 ANQGSEA, per germline. The germline V and J ends were trimmed by 1 base and 4 bases, with 11 bases remaining between them. The CDR3 loop spans 13 amino acids.

This clonotype was detected many times. This chain joins TRBV5-1 and TRBJ2-7; 7 nucleotides align to TRBD2. The germline gives CDR1 SGHRS, CDR2 YFSETQ. Unmatched junction bases numbered 14, after V lost 7 bases and J lost 4 bases. CDR3 length: 15 residues. CDR3 amino acids: CASEVQSGMGYEQYF. The CDR3 DNA is TGCGCCAGCGAGGTCCAGAGCGGGATGGGATACGAGCAGTACTTC.

This clonotype occurred a few times. The V and J genes are TRBV20-1 and TRBJ2-3; 9 nucleotides match TRBD1. The germline CDR1 and CDR2 sequences are DFQATT and SNEGSKA (reference sequence). The CDR3 is 15 amino acids. V lost 4 bases, J lost 0 bases, and 5 bases stayed unmatched. This CDR3 is CSATLGQGSTDTQYF. The CDR3 bases are TGCAGTGCTACCCTGGGACAGGGAAGCACAGATACGCAGTATTTT.

The table lists this clonotype with many counts. The rearrangement joins TRBV12-3 or TRBV12-4 to TRBJ2-7, with TRBD2 identical over 10 bases. V lost 3 bases and J lost 4; bases outside the gene matches: 6. This CDR3 comprises 15 residues. The CDR3 spells CASSFEREGAYEQYF. The CDR3 nucleotides read TGTGCCAGCAGTTTCGAGCGGGAGGGAGCGTACGAGCAGTACTTC.

This chain links TRBV20-1 with TRBJ1-3; no reliable D call. The CDR3 extends over 13 amino acids. Trimming pared 3 bases from V and 6 bases from J, leaving 12 bases between. Germline lookup yields CDR1 DFQATT and CDR2 SNEGSKA (reference sequence). In DNA, the CDR3 is TGCAGTGCTAGTCAGAAATCTACAAACACCATATATTTT. It specifies CSASQKSTNTIYF.

This clonotype was detected only a few times. The junction does not match germline at one end; this may be a read error. The chain links TRBV20-1 to TRBJ2-7, with D hard to call. The CDR3 contains 12 residues. The germline CDR1 and CDR2 sequences are DFQATT and SNEGSKA (reference sequence). The CDR3 loop reads CSARETGTGIIF. The CDR3 nucleotides read TGCAGTGCTAGGGAAACCGGAACTGGGATCATCTTC.

As DNA, the CDR3 is TGTGCCAGCAGTGCTCCGGGCAGGACGCGCTACAATGAGCAGTTCTTC. Translating gives CASSAPGRTRYNEQFF. The rearrangement joins TRBV6-1 to TRBJ2-1, with D unresolved. Trimming took off 4 bases at V and 3 bases at J, with 16 bases between the two ends. CDR1 and CDR2 (germline): MNHNS, SASEGT. There are 16 residues in the CDR3.

This chain links TRBV21-1 with TRBJ2-4. TRBV21-1 is termed a pseudogene. The length of the CDR3 is 17 residues. CDR3 amino acids: CASSHCEPGLAKNIQYF. DNA of the CDR3: TGTGCCAGCAGCCACTGTGAACCGGGGCTAGCCAAAAACATTCAGTACTTC.

This clonotype was observed many times. This chain uses TRBV7-2 with TRBJ1-5, with 8 bases identical to TRBD1. The CDR3 loop spans 15 amino acids. Germline V lookup: CDR1 SGHTA, CDR2 FQGNSA. After removal of 1 base from V and 2 bases from J, the junction contained 1 base not matched to a gene. The CDR3 reads CASSLEQGGNQPQHF. CDR3 DNA sequence: TGTGCCAGCAGCTTAGAACAGGGGGGCAATCAGCCCCAGCATTTT.

This clonotype was detected only a few times. The chain has TRBV28 and TRBJ2-1; the match to TRBD2 covers 10 bases. V was pared by 2 bases and J by 7 bases, with 11 bases of the junction left unmatched. The CDR3 covers 17 residues. Germline V gene data show CDR1 as MDHEN and CDR2 as SYDVKM. CDR3 sequence reads: CASSLSLAGEKRNEQFF. The CDR3 nucleotides are TGTGCCAGCAGTTTAAGCCTAGCGGGGGAAAAAAGAAATGAGCAGTTCTTC.

This clonotype was observed a few times. The genes are TRBV2 and TRBJ2-5; 9 positions agree with TRBD1. After removal of 7 bases from V and 3 bases from J, the junction contained 15 bases not matched to a gene. The CDR3 runs to 17 residues. Germline loops: CDR1 SNHLY, CDR2 FYNNEI. The CDR3 sequence is CASMIAGQGIPEETQYF. The DNA of the CDR3 is TGTGCCAGCATGATTGCCGGACAGGGGATCCCCGAAGAGACCCAGTACTTC.

The table lists this clonotype with a few counts. This chain joins TRBV5-1 and TRBJ1-2; 9 positions match TRBD1. The CDR3 length is 16 residues. Germline V lookup: CDR1 SGHRS, CDR2 YFSETQ. The trim removed 2 bases at V and 3 bases at J, leaving 8 bases unmatched. This CDR3 reads CASSFVNRGRDYGYTF. The DNA for the CDR3 is TGCGCCAGCAGCTTCGTCAACAGGGGGCGCGACTATGGCTACACCTTC. The full variable domain, its missing parts supplied by reference TRBV5-1 and TRBJ1-2, is KAGVTQTPRYLIKTRGQQVTLSCSPISGHRSVSWYQQTPGQGLQFLFEYFSETQRNKGNFPGRFSGRQFSNSRSEMNVSTLELGDSALYLCASSFVNRGRDYGYTFGSGTRLTVV.

The chain employs TRBV7-8 and TRBJ2-2; 8 bases agree with TRBD1. V lost 5 bases and J lost 5; bases outside the gene matches: 7. The CDR3 spans 15 residues. Germline V gives CDR1 SGHVS, CDR2 FQNEAQ. The CDR3 region is CASSPWTGWTGELFF. In nucleotides, the CDR3 is TGTGCCAGCAGCCCATGGACAGGGTGGACCGGGGAGCTGTTTTTT.

This clonotype was recorded at least ten times. The V call is TRBV12-3 or TRBV12-4, the J call TRBJ2-3, with TRBD2 matching 10 bases. The CDR3 is made up of 16 amino acids. The V segment lost 6 bases and the J segment 0 bases; nucleotides outside the gene matches: 6. CDR3 nucleotides: TGTGCCAGCAGCCTTCGGACTAGCGGCAGCACAGATACGCAGTATTTT. Residues: CASSLRTSGSTDTQYF.

There are a few counts of this clonotype. This rearrangement joins TRBV20-1 to TRBJ2-5, with 12 bases lining up with TRBD2. The CDR3 is 15 residues long. V was clipped by 5 bases and J by 7 bases; unmatched bases: 11. Per the germline V gene, CDR1 is DFQATT and CDR2 is SNEGSKA (reference sequence). The CDR3 DNA is TGCAGTGCTTCCCGGACTAGCGGGGCCACAGGGACCCAGTACTTC. It codes for CSASRTSGATGTQYF.

A few counts support this clonotype. The genes are TRBV28 and TRBJ2-2; D remains unclear. CDR3 length: 16 amino acids. In germline, CDR1 is MDHEN, CDR2 SYDVKM. V lost 2 bases, J lost 2 bases, and 12 bases lay in between. The CDR3 nucleotides are TGTGCCAGCAGTTTAGGCGGAGTTCCAAACACCGGGGAGCTGTTTTTT. It specifies CASSLGGVPNTGELFF.

This clonotype has a count of ten or more. The V gene is TRBV28, the J gene TRBJ2-1, with 9 bases fitting TRBD1. The V and J ends lost 7 bases and 7 bases, in that order; junction bases with no gene match: 20. Looked up from germline, CDR1 is MDHEN and CDR2 is SYDVKM. The CDR3 covers 18 residues. The CDR3: CASTPLLDPGQGKNEQFF. The CDR3 DNA is TGTGCCAGCACTCCCCTGCTGGACCCGGGACAGGGTAAGAATGAGCAGTTCTTC.

At least ten counts were recorded for this clonotype. The chain couples TRBV6-1 to TRBJ2-7, with 9 bases lining up with TRBD1. V was clipped by 8 bases and J by 3 bases; unmatched bases: 8. Germline lookup yields CDR1 MNHNS and CDR2 SASEGT. The CDR3 has 14 amino acids. The DNA for the CDR3 is TGTGCCAGCGGAATACAGGGGGCGGTCTACGAGCAGTACTTC. Translated: CASGIQGAVYEQYF.

The gene calls are TRBV18 and TRBJ2-1, with TRBD2 as a possible D gene (5 bases). CDR1 KGHSH and CDR2 LQKENI come from the germline V gene. The CDR3 contains 11 residues. The germline V and J ends were trimmed by 3 bases and 12 bases, with 9 bases remaining between them. The CDR3 DNA reads as TGTGCCAGCTCACCGGGCCGGGGGCAGTTCTTC. It yields the protein CASSPGRGQFF.

This clonotype was detected only a few times. The chain is built from TRBV6-2 or TRBV6-3 and TRBJ2-7, with D possibly being TRBD1 (6 bases). Germline V gives CDR1 MNHEY, CDR2 SVGEGT. The V end lost 11 bases, the J end lost 0 bases, and 17 bases lay between the germline ends. The CDR3 extends over 14 amino acids. In DNA form, the CDR3 reads TGTGCCTCTCGACGGACAGTGAGCTCCTACGAGCAGTACTTC. It yields the protein CASRRTVSSYEQYF.

As for this clonotype: A much larger clone sits a single nucleotide away, making a read error possible. The chain links TRBV28 to TRBJ2-5, with a tentative D call TRBD2 (6 bases). Trimming removed 2 bases from V and 4 bases from J, with 17 bases in between. The CDR3 contains 16 residues. CDR1 is MDHEN and CDR2 is SYDVKM in the germline V gene. CDR3 loop: CASSLGGSGDGETQYF. The CDR3 bases are TGTGCCAGCAGTTTAGGAGGGTCCGGGGATGGAGAGACCCAGTACTTC.

This clonotype was recorded a few times. This chain uses TRBV12-3 or TRBV12-4 with TRBJ1-4; 8 bases fit TRBD1. The CDR3 sequence is 15 residues long. Trimming removed 6 bases from V and 2 bases from J; junction bases left unmatched: 5. The CDR3 sequence is CASRSRQGTNEKLFF. The CDR3 nucleotides are TGTGCCAGCAGATCCCGACAGGGGACTAATGAAAAACTGTTTTTT.